This T cell receptor (beta chain) was sequenced for a study of blood T cell repertoires in COVID-19. Study-level information: Nucleic acid was either cDNA or gDNA, and it came from T cells, B-cell-depleted T cells, or PBMCs.

How the authors handled the data: Reference gene primer amplification yielded estimated nucleated cell counts. Produced via immunoSEQ multiplex PCR; TCRdb's table is partial and in-frame only. The V and J calls and clone size are taken from that table; D and trimming were inferred from the DNA. Of more than 250,000 clones in the sample, approximately 91% were seen once. Specimen: peripheral blood. This clonotype was sampled from a human donor in a cohort sampled during active COVID-19.

Written as DNA, the CDR3 is TGTGCCAGCAGCTCAAGGGGTGAGCAGTTCTTC. Amino acid sequence: CASSSRGEQFF. The chain joins TRBV5-4 to TRBJ2-1, with a possible D match to TRBD1 (5 bases). The germline CDR1 and CDR2 sequences are SGHNT and YYREEE (reference sequence). The V end lost 3 bases, the J end lost 9 bases, and 7 bases lay between the germline ends. The CDR3 contains 11 residues.